This entry is about one TCR beta chain. What it recognizes is unknown. Cultured CD4+ T-cell DNA underwent Oncomine TCR Beta short-read sequencing. TCRdb used MiXCR to reprocess the PCR reads, holding one entry per CDR3 protein. The sample yields about 7,000 distinct CDR3 sequences, 33% seen once. This record comes from a study of vaccination and CD4 T cells after COVID-19. Treatment given: roughly 10-day PBMC culture with coronavirus spike peptide pools or control peptides (ViraFEST assay). CD4+ T cells that came from the unexposed donor were collected before the COVID-19 pandemic (2011-2018). Germline V gene sequence: CDR1 SNHLY, CDR2 FYNNEI. V lost 8 bases and J 10 bases, leaving 12 bases between the germline ends. This CDR3 spans 12 amino acids.

The source material was CD4+ T cells from blood, cultured in vitro. This chain joins TRBV2 and TRBJ1-6; D might be TRBD1 (6 bases). The TCR originated in a human donor in good health. The CDR3 DNA reads as TGTGCCAGCCGGGACACTCTGTCACCCCTCCACTTT. This translates into CASRDTLSPLHF.